This TCR beta chain originates from a study of blood T cell repertoires in COVID-19. About the research overall: Donors in the United States, Italy and Spain gave samples during acute or convalescent COVID-19. The cDNA or gDNA used as material had been derived from T cells, B-cell-depleted T cells, or PBMCs.

Original handling: From reference gene primer amplification, estimates of nucleated cell counts were derived. Using immunoSEQ multiplex PCR, the repertoire was profiled, and TCRdb retains in-frame clones only, with some absent. Clone size and V and J calls were adopted from that table, with D and trimming inferred from the DNA. The data show fewer than 85,000 clones, 65% to 85% seen once. The V segment lost 11 bases and the J segment 3 bases; nucleotides outside the gene matches: 17. The CDR3 covers 17 residues. CDR1 is SNHLY and CDR2 is FYNNEI in the germline V gene. This chain connects TRBV2 to TRBJ2-2; TRBD2 matches at 8 bases. This receptor was taken from a woman of 80 years or more with active or convalescent COVID-19. The specimen was peripheral blood. Here the CDR3 DNA reads TGTGCCCCCACCCGGGACGGGGGGGGAGGGGACACCGGGGAGCTGTTTTTT. This sequence encodes CAPTRDGGGGDTGELFF.